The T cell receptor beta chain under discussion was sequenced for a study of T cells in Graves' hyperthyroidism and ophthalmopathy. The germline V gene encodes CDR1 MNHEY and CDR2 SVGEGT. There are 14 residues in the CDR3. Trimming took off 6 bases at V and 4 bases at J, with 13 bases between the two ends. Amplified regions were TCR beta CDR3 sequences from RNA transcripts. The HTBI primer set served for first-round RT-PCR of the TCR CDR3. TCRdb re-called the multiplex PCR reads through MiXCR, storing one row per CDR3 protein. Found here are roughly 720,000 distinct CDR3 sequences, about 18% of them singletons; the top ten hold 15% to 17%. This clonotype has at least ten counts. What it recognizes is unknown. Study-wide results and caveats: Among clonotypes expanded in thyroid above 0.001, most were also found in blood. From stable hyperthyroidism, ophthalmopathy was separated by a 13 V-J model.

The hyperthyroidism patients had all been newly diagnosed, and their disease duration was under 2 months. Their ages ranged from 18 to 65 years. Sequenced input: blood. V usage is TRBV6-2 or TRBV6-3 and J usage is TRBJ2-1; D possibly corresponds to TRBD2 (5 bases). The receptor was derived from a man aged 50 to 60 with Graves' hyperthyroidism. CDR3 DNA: TGTGCCAGCAGCCCTCGGACTGGTTACAATGAGCAGTTCTTC. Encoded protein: CASSPRTGYNEQFF.